One sample yielded the 15 T cell receptor beta chains listed below, sequenced in a study of OX40 agonist ivuxolimab in advanced cancers. Using immunoSEQ multiplex PCR, the repertoire was profiled, and TCRdb retains in-frame clones only, with some absent. The table lists roughly 100,000 clones, approximately 95% of them singletons. Here the sequenced sample was CD4+ or CD8+ T cells sorted from blood, taken in a trial of the OX40 agonist ivuxolimab. Receptors were obtained from an adult with an advanced solid tumor such as melanoma, head and neck, liver or kidney cancer.

This clone was observed a single time. The chain uses TRBV9 and TRBJ2-3; D ambiguous. CDR3 length equals 13 residues. The V and J ends lost 0 bases and 2 bases respectively, with 4 bases between them. Germline V gene lookup returns CDR1 SGDLS and CDR2 YYNGEE. This CDR3 reads CASSVAYTDTQYF. The CDR3 DNA sequence: TGTGCCAGCAGCGTAGCCTACACAGATACGCAGTATTTT.

The count of this clone is one. The V and J genes are TRBV6-1 and TRBJ2-5, with 9 bases that match TRBD2. V was pared by 10 bases and J by 1 base, with 7 bases of the junction left unmatched. In germline, CDR1 is MNHNS, CDR2 SASEGT. CDR3 length: 14 residues. CDR3 sequence reads: CANGGREGQETQYF. CDR3 bases: TGTGCCAACGGAGGGCGGGAGGGCCAAGAGACCCAGTACTTC.

V gene TRBV4-1 combines with J gene TRBJ2-7; D might be TRBD1 (6 bases). With 1 base removed from V and 3 bases from J, the gap between germline ends came to 7 bases. The germline V gene encodes CDR1 MGHRA and CDR2 YSYEKL. CDR3 length: 13 amino acids. The CDR3 is CASSQAQGYEQYF. CDR3 nucleotide sequence: TGCGCCAGCAGCCAAGCACAGGGCTACGAGCAGTACTTC.

CDR3 sequence (DNA): TGTGCCAGCAGCTCCACAGGGAAAATGAACACTGAAGCTTTCTTT. As protein: CASSSTGKMNTEAFF. The chain uses TRBV13 and TRBJ1-1; D perhaps matches TRBD1 (6 bases). Germline V gene sequence: CDR1 PRHDT, CDR2 FYEKMQ (reference sequence). The CDR3 contains 15 residues. The V end lost 4 bases, the J end lost 0 bases, and 12 bases lay between the germline ends.

CDR3 in DNA: TGTGCCAGCAGTTTATCGATGGCAGCCGGAAACACCATATATTTT. Protein sequence: CASSLSMAAGNTIYF. The J gene is TRBJ1-3, the V gene TRBV27; D uncertain. Trimming stripped 0 bases from V and 4 bases from J, with 10 bases between. The germline V gene has CDR1 MNHEY and CDR2 SMNVEV (reference sequence). CDR3 size: 15 residues.

V and J are TRBV7-9 and TRBJ2-1; 9 positions match TRBD2. Trimming removed 6 bases from V and 4 bases from J; junction bases left unmatched: 7. This CDR3 is built from 15 residues. CDR1 is SEHNR and CDR2 is FQNEAQ in the germline V gene (reference sequence). DNA for the CDR3: TGTGCCAGCAGGGAAGGGACTAGCTTTTACAATGAGCAGTTCTTC. As protein: CASREGTSFYNEQFF.

This clone was detected only once. The chain is built from TRBV12-5 and TRBJ2-1; 9 positions agree with TRBD2. From germline, CDR1 is LGHNT and CDR2 FRNRAP. The CDR3 has 18 residues. Losses at the gene ends were 7 bases for V and 4 bases for J; bases not matched to a gene: 17. For the CDR3, the DNA is TGTGCTAGTGCCGGGGATGGATCAGGACTAGCGATATACAATGAGCAGTTCTTC. Translation gives CASAGDGSGLAIYNEQFF.

This chain connects TRBV29-1 to TRBJ1-1; tentatively, D is TRBD1 (5 bases). V lost 4 bases and J 0 bases, leaving 18 bases between the germline ends. The germline V gene has CDR1 SQVTM and CDR2 ANQGSEA. The CDR3 is made up of 16 amino acids. Here the CDR3 DNA reads TGCAGCGTTGGTGAGGCCAGGGAAACTATGAACACTGAAGCTTTCTTT. Translation: CSVGEARETMNTEAFF.

V gene TRBV6-5 combines with J gene TRBJ1-1; the D is unclear. This CDR3 is built from 12 residues. The germline CDR1 and CDR2 sequences are MNHEY and SVGAGI. V was trimmed by 8 bases and J by 1 base, leaving 8 bases between them. The CDR3 DNA reads TGTGCCAGCGGGTCTGCGAACACTGAAGCTTTCTTT. Residues: CASGSANTEAFF.

The chain combines TRBV6-6 with TRBJ2-5; no definite D call. Per the germline V gene, CDR1 is MNHNY and CDR2 is SVGAGI (reference sequence). This CDR3 region has 15 residues. Trimming took 0 bases from V and 0 from J, leaving 8 bases between them. CDR3 in DNA: TGTGCCAGCAGTTACTCGATCCAGTACCAAGAGACCCAGTACTTC. Amino acid sequence: CASSYSIQYQETQYF.

The CDR3 DNA reads TGTGCCAGTAGTATTGGAGGTGGGGCCAACGTCCTGACTTTC. It encodes CASSIGGGANVLTF. The chain has TRBV19 and TRBJ2-6; a weak D match, TRBD2 (5 bases). CDR1 and CDR2 from the germline V gene are LNHDA and SQIVND (reference sequence). The CDR3 runs to 14 residues. Trimming removed 3 bases from V and 3 bases from J, with 6 bases in between.

The V and J genes are TRBV7-9 and TRBJ2-7; D gene uncertain. The V end lost 5 bases, the J end lost 3 bases, and 14 bases lay between the germline ends. This CDR3 has 14 residues. Per germline, CDR1 SEHNR and CDR2 FQNEAQ (reference sequence). In DNA form, the CDR3 reads TGTGCCAGCAGCCCCCGACGGAGCTTCTACGAGCAGTACTTC. Residues: CASSPRRSFYEQYF.

In DNA, the CDR3 is TGTGCCAGCGGACTAACGGCACCCCTCCACTTT. Protein sequence: CASGLTAPLHF. This chain connects TRBV6-5 to TRBJ1-6; D ambiguous. V was clipped by 8 bases and J by 11 bases, with 10 bases between them. The CDR3 is 11 residues long. Germline V lookup: CDR1 MNHEY, CDR2 SVGAGI.

The V and J genes are TRBV7-6 and TRBJ2-7; D gene ambiguous. V lost 1 base and J lost 2, with 9 bases in between. This CDR3 is built from 14 residues. Germline V gene data show CDR1 as SGHVS and CDR2 as FNYEAQ. The CDR3 sequence is CASSLEDQTYEQYF. The DNA for the CDR3 is TGTGCCAGCAGCTTAGAGGACCAAACCTACGAGCAGTACTTC.

The chain couples TRBV30 to TRBJ1-2; tentatively, D is TRBD1 (6 bases). Germline-derived CDR1 and CDR2 are GTSNPN and SVGIG (reference sequence). The CDR3 has 11 residues. Trimming removed 7 bases from V and 5 bases from J, with 11 bases in between. This CDR3 reads CASNREYGYTF. The DNA of the CDR3 is TGTGCCTCGAACAGGGAATATGGCTACACCTTC. Based on the CDR3 plus reference TRBV30 and TRBJ1-2, the full variable domain is SQTIHQWPATLVQPVGSPLSLECTVEGTSNPNLYWYRQAAGRGLQLLFYSVGIGQISSEVPQNLSASRPQDRQFILSSKKLLLSDSGFYLCASNREYGYTFGSGTRLTVV.